This paragraph reports one TCR beta chain. Its antigen is unknown. The data derive from a study of vaccination effects on CD4 cells after COVID-19. Germline-derived CDR1 and CDR2 are SNHLY and FYNNEI. The CDR3 is 13 amino acids. Trimming left V 4 bases short and J 7 bases short, with 11 bases between. With the ViraFEST assay, the study expanded antigen-specific CD4+ T cells using viral peptide pools, then sequenced them. When around nine days of culture had elapsed, CD4+ T cells were isolated. Vaccination of participants consisted of two doses of either the BNT162b2 or mRNA-1273 vaccine. Peptides at around 10 ug/ml and IL-2 at 9 to 10 IU/ml were added to roughly 2 million PBMC per well. Cultures had half their medium replaced with IL-2 medium on days 3 and 7. Some clones are missing from TCRdb's copy, which holds only in-frame ones; the method was immunoSEQ multiplex PCR. The table has around 25,000 clones, roughly 80% seen once.

The chain uses TRBV2 and TRBJ1-3, with D hard to call. This TCR was recovered from a human donor who received a COVID-19 vaccine. Some clones in this sample may be carry-over from other donors' samples. This material consisted of CD4+ T cells from PBMCs cultured with HCoV-NL63 spike peptides, taken after COVID-19 vaccination. DNA of the CDR3: TGTGCCAGCAGTGGAGATGCGAGGAACACCATATATTTT. This encodes CASSGDARNTIYF. The full variable domain, in which reference TRBV2 and TRBJ1-3 provide the parts outside the CDR3, is EPEVTQTPSHQVTQMGQEVILRCVPISNHLYFYWYRQILGQKVEFLVSFYNNEISEKSEIFDDQFSVERPDGSNFTLKIRSTKLEDSAMYFCASSGDARNTIYFGEGSWLTVV.